The 24 T cell receptor beta chains reported below all come from one sample, sequenced in a study of CD8 T cells in ankylosing spondylitis. In TCRdb, the 5' RACE reads were re-called with MiXCR into one record per CDR3 protein. Here the sample spans under 150,000 distinct CDR3 sequences, about an eighth being singletons. Input material: blood, either unsorted or a sorted T cell fraction (not recorded which). These receptors were collected from a female donor with ankylosing spondylitis or in good health (not recorded which).

This clonotype has at least ten counts. The chain recombines TRBV29-1 with TRBJ2-7; TRBD2 matches 7 bases. Germline assignment: CDR1 SQVTM and CDR2 ANQGSEA. The CDR3 extends over 13 amino acids. The V segment lost 4 bases and the J segment 1 base; nucleotides outside the gene matches: 4. Here the CDR3 DNA reads TGCAGCGTTGGGGGACTAAGGTCCTACGAGCAGTACTTC. The encoded protein is CSVGGLRSYEQYF.

The chain joins TRBV15 to TRBJ2-3; TRBD1 aligns across 8 bases. V trimming: 8 bases; J trimming: 0 bases; junction bases outside the gene matches: 1. CDR1 and CDR2 from the germline V gene are LNHNV and YYDKDF (reference sequence). The CDR3 loop spans 13 amino acids. The CDR3 spells CATRTGSTDTQYF. In nucleotides, the CDR3 is TGTGCCACCCGGACAGGGAGCACAGATACGCAGTATTTT. Full variable domain (outside the CDR3, taken from reference TRBV15 and TRBJ2-3): DAMVIQNPRYQVTQFGKPVTLSCSQTLNHNVMYWYQQKSSQAPKLLFHYYDKDFNNEADTPDNFQSRRPNTSFCFLDIRSPGLGDTAMYLCATRTGSTDTQYFGPGTRLTVL.

This clonotype was observed many times. V usage is TRBV20-1 and J usage is TRBJ2-5; a weak D match, TRBD1 (6 bases). CDR1 and CDR2 from the germline V gene are DFQATT and SNEGSKA (reference sequence). The CDR3 has 14 residues. V lost 0 bases, J lost 7 bases, and 15 bases lay in between. In DNA, the CDR3 is TGCAGTGCTAGAGATGGAACCGACAGGAGGACCCAGTACTTC. This gives the protein CSARDGTDRRTQYF.

J is TRBJ1-1 and V is TRBV28, with TRBD1 identical over 9 bases. V lost 5 bases to trimming and J lost 1 base; unmatched junction nucleotides: 8. The CDR3 has 16 residues. The germline gives CDR1 MDHEN, CDR2 SYDVKM. The CDR3 DNA reads TGTGCCAGCAGTCCCGGCGGACAGGGGACGAACACTGAAGCTTTCTTT. This encodes CASSPGGQGTNTEAFF.

At least ten counts were recorded for this clonotype. The V and J genes are TRBV5-1 and TRBJ1-1; D gene ambiguous. The CDR3 is 15 amino acids. Germline V gives CDR1 SGHRS, CDR2 YFSETQ. Deletions cut 0 bases from V and 1 base from J, with 10 bases between. CDR3 in amino acids: CASSLGPAENTEAFF. The CDR3 DNA is TGCGCCAGCAGCTTGGGTCCCGCGGAGAACACTGAAGCTTTCTTT.

This clonotype showed up many times. The rearrangement links TRBV5-1 to TRBJ1-4; tentative D call: TRBD1 (5 bases). The CDR3 covers 14 residues. Germline V gene data show CDR1 as SGHRS and CDR2 as YFSETQ. Trimming cost V 0 bases and J 2 bases, with 5 bases left between them. CDR3 in DNA: TGCGCCAGCAGCTTGGGGGGGACTAATGAAAAACTGTTTTTT. Its translation is CASSLGGTNEKLFF. Variable domain in full (rest from reference TRBV5-1 and TRBJ1-4): KAGVTQTPRYLIKTRGQQVTLSCSPISGHRSVSWYQQTPGQGLQFLFEYFSETQRNKGNFPGRFSGRQFSNSRSEMNVSTLELGDSALYLCASSLGGTNEKLFFGSGTQLSVL.

Points on this clonotype: This may be a read error, as it is one base from a much larger clone. J is TRBJ2-7 and V is TRBV6-2 or TRBV6-3; D perhaps matches TRBD1 (6 bases). Looked up from germline, CDR1 is MNHEY and CDR2 is SVGEGT. The CDR3 spans 14 residues. This chain's CDR3 is CASSSPGASYEQCF. CDR3 in DNA: TGTGCCAGCAGTTCTCCAGGGGCCTCCTACGAGCAGTGCTTC.

This clonotype has ten or more counts. The V and J genes are TRBV27 and TRBJ2-2, with 9 positions matching TRBD1. This CDR3 has 17 residues. The V gene's germline CDR1 is MNHEY and CDR2 SMNVEV (reference sequence). J lost 6 bases, V lost 5 bases, and 13 bases had no gene match. In nucleotides, the CDR3 is TGTGCCAGCAGTCGTGCCCGGGACAGGGTTTATTCCGGGGAGCTGTTTTTT. Translating it yields CASSRARDRVYSGELFF.

To note about this clonotype: A much larger clone differs by one base, so this may be a read error. The CDR3 DNA is TGCGCCAGCAGCCAGAGAGGGGACAGGGAAAAACTGTTTTTT. This translates into CASSQRGDREKLFF. The V and J genes are TRBV4-1 and TRBJ1-4; TRBD1 aligns across 8 bases. Germline lookup yields CDR1 MGHRA and CDR2 YSYEKL. This CDR3 spans 14 amino acids. Unmatched junction bases numbered 5, after V lost 3 bases and J lost 8 bases.

The sample holds many counts of this clonotype. The rearrangement joins TRBV5-4 to TRBJ2-2; 14 bases fit TRBD2. This CDR3 has 16 residues. Trimming cost V 4 bases and J 7 bases; bases outside gene matches: 6. CDR1 is SGHNT and CDR2 is YYREEE in the germline V gene (reference sequence). The CDR3 here is CASSRGTSGSVGELFF. DNA for the CDR3: TGTGCCAGCAGCCGAGGGACTAGCGGGAGTGTCGGGGAGCTGTTTTTT.

This clonotype was counted between two and nine times. Compared with germline, one end of the junction differs, possibly owing to a read error. The chain is built from TRBV7-9 and TRBJ2-7; no definite D call. This CDR3 region has 11 residues. Germline assignment: CDR1 SEHNR and CDR2 FQNEAQ (reference sequence). CDR3 coding DNA: TGTGCCAGCAGCCCATCCGCAGTCTTAACCTTC. Translation gives CASSPSAVLTF.

This clonotype was seen repeatedly, ten times or more. This chain uses TRBV20-1 with TRBJ1-2, with D maybe TRBD1 (5 bases). The CDR3 length is 16 residues. With 6 bases removed from V and 6 bases from J, the gap between germline ends came to 26 bases. CDR1 and CDR2 from the germline V gene are DFQATT and SNEGSKA (reference sequence). Here the CDR3 reads CSAYNLPGLPEDGYTF. CDR3 DNA sequence: TGCAGTGCCTATAATCTACCGGGACTCCCTGAAGATGGCTACACCTTC.

Many counts were recorded for this clonotype. V and J are TRBV11-2 and TRBJ2-3; a weak D match, TRBD2 (5 bases). This CDR3 has 14 residues. Trimming stripped 6 bases from V and 2 bases from J, with 12 bases between. Germline values: CDR1 SGHAT, CDR2 FQNNGV. The CDR3 spells CASSGLVHTDTQYF. The DNA of the CDR3 is TGTGCCAGCAGTGGACTGGTCCACACAGATACGCAGTATTTT.

This clonotype was recorded at least ten times. The chain employs TRBV30 and TRBJ1-1, with a possible D match to TRBD1 (5 bases). The CDR3 runs 13 residues. V lost 2 bases and J 2 bases, leaving 9 bases between the germline ends. Per germline, CDR1 GTSNPN and CDR2 SVGIG (reference sequence). In DNA, the CDR3 is TGTGCCTGGAGTAACAGGTTCAACACTGAAGCTTTCTTT. It encodes CAWSNRFNTEAFF.

With regard to this clonotype: With a much larger clone just one base away, this may be a read error. The chain's CDR3 is CASSLVGPNHNEQFF. As DNA, the CDR3 is TGCGCCAGCAGCTTGGTAGGACCGAACCACAATGAGCAGTTCTTC. The chain is built from TRBV5-1 and TRBJ2-1; D is unclear. The CDR3 is 15 amino acids. Trimming cost V 0 bases and J 5 bases, with 12 bases left between them. Germline loops: CDR1 SGHRS, CDR2 YFSETQ.

The chain uses TRBV20-1 and TRBJ2-1; D not certain. This CDR3 is 13 amino acids long. Trimming shortened V by 1 base and J by 4 bases, and 8 bases separated the two germline ends. Germline loops: CDR1 DFQATT, CDR2 SNEGSKA (reference sequence). CDR3 in DNA: TGCAGTGCTAGAGCAGAGGTATACAATGAGCAGTTCTTC. Residues: CSARAEVYNEQFF.

Ten or more counts support this clonotype. The J gene is TRBJ1-1, the V gene TRBV5-1; 8 nucleotides agree with TRBD1. Germline loops: CDR1 SGHRS, CDR2 YFSETQ. V was clipped by 0 bases and J by 4 bases; unmatched bases: 8. The CDR3 has 16 amino acids. CDR3 in DNA: TGCGCCAGCAGCTTGGGGTCATTCCAGGGGGCCACTGAAGCTTTCTTT. It codes for CASSLGSFQGATEAFF.

Many counts were recorded for this clonotype. The chain employs TRBV20-1 and TRBJ1-2; 10 bases fit TRBD1. The ends lost 6 bases at V and 5 bases at J; junction bases unmatched: 9. This CDR3 comprises 14 residues. CDR1 and CDR2 (germline): DFQATT, SNEGSKA (reference sequence). CDR3 loop: CSAHPGTGDYGYTF. The DNA of the CDR3 is TGCAGTGCACACCCCGGGACAGGGGATTATGGCTACACCTTC.

The V call is TRBV7-9, the J call TRBJ2-7; no clear D gene. Looked up from germline, CDR1 is SEHNR and CDR2 is FQNEAQ (reference sequence). Trimming pared 1 base from V and 3 bases from J, leaving 10 bases between. CDR3 length: 14 amino acids. The CDR3 is CASSLGTRFYEQYF. DNA for the CDR3: TGTGCCAGCAGCTTAGGGACGAGATTCTACGAGCAGTACTTC.

At least ten counts were recorded for this clonotype. V is TRBV7-2 and J is TRBJ2-1; TRBD2 matches 11 bases. Germline assignment: CDR1 SGHTA and CDR2 FQGNSA. CDR3 length: 15 residues. The V segment lost 8 bases and the J segment 4 bases; nucleotides outside the gene matches: 7. The CDR3 nucleotides are TGTGCCAGCTTCCCCGGGACTAGCGGATACAATGAGCAGTTCTTC. It codes for CASFPGTSGYNEQFF.

The table lists this clonotype with many counts. This chain uses TRBV20-1 with TRBJ1-2, with unresolved D. Germline V gene lookup returns CDR1 DFQATT and CDR2 SNEGSKA (reference sequence). Trimming left V 6 bases short and J 9 bases short, with 17 bases between. This CDR3 contains 12 residues. The CDR3 spells CSAESQFGSYTF. DNA for the CDR3: TGCAGTGCAGAGTCTCAGTTCGGTAGCTACACCTTC.

There are many counts of this clonotype. The chain links TRBV29-1 to TRBJ1-1; D call uncertain. The germline V and J ends were trimmed by 4 bases and 1 base, with 7 bases remaining between them. The CDR3 extends over 12 amino acids. Germline values: CDR1 SQVTM, CDR2 ANQGSEA. The DNA of the CDR3 is TGCAGCGTTGCCCAGGCGAACACTGAAGCTTTCTTT. Protein: CSVAQANTEAFF.

In this sample, this clonotype turned up many times. This rearrangement joins TRBV4-1 to TRBJ1-2, with no clear D. The CDR3 covers 17 residues. Germline V CDR1 and CDR2: MGHRA, YSYEKL. Trimming removed 0 bases at V and 4 bases at J, with 18 bases between. The CDR3 region has the DNA TGCGCCAGCAGCCAAGATGCCGTTACAGCTTTGGGCTATGGCTACACCTTC. The encoded protein is CASSQDAVTALGYGYTF.

This clonotype has a count of ten or more. The V gene is TRBV29-1, the J gene TRBJ2-7; D not certain. The germline CDR1 and CDR2 sequences are SQVTM and ANQGSEA. Trimming pared 4 bases from V and 3 bases from J, leaving 13 bases between. The CDR3 is made up of 13 amino acids. The DNA of the CDR3 is TGCAGCGTTGCCCCAGGCTTCGACTACGAGCAGTACTTC. Its protein is CSVAPGFDYEQYF.